This paragraph reports one T cell receptor beta chain. These data belong to a study of blood T cell repertoires in COVID-19. With 10 bases removed from V and 2 bases from J, the gap between germline ends came to 17 bases. CDR3 length equals 14 residues. The germline gives CDR1 SGHVS, CDR2 FQNEAQ. Authors' data handling: Amplification from reference gene primers served as the basis for estimated nucleated cell counts. The assay was immunoSEQ multiplex PCR, and TCRdb's table has in-frame clones only and misses some. That table supplies the V and J calls and clone size; D and trimming were determined from the DNA. The data show about 430,000 clones, around nine tenths seen once.

This clonotype was obtained from a woman under 30 who had been exposed to COVID-19. Input material: PBMCs or T cells enriched from blood (not recorded which). The chain couples TRBV7-8 to TRBJ2-5; TRBD2 might be the D (5 bases). CDR3 residues: CATSWMRLQETQYF. The DNA for the CDR3 is TGTGCCACCTCCTGGATGAGACTACAAGAGACCCAGTACTTC.